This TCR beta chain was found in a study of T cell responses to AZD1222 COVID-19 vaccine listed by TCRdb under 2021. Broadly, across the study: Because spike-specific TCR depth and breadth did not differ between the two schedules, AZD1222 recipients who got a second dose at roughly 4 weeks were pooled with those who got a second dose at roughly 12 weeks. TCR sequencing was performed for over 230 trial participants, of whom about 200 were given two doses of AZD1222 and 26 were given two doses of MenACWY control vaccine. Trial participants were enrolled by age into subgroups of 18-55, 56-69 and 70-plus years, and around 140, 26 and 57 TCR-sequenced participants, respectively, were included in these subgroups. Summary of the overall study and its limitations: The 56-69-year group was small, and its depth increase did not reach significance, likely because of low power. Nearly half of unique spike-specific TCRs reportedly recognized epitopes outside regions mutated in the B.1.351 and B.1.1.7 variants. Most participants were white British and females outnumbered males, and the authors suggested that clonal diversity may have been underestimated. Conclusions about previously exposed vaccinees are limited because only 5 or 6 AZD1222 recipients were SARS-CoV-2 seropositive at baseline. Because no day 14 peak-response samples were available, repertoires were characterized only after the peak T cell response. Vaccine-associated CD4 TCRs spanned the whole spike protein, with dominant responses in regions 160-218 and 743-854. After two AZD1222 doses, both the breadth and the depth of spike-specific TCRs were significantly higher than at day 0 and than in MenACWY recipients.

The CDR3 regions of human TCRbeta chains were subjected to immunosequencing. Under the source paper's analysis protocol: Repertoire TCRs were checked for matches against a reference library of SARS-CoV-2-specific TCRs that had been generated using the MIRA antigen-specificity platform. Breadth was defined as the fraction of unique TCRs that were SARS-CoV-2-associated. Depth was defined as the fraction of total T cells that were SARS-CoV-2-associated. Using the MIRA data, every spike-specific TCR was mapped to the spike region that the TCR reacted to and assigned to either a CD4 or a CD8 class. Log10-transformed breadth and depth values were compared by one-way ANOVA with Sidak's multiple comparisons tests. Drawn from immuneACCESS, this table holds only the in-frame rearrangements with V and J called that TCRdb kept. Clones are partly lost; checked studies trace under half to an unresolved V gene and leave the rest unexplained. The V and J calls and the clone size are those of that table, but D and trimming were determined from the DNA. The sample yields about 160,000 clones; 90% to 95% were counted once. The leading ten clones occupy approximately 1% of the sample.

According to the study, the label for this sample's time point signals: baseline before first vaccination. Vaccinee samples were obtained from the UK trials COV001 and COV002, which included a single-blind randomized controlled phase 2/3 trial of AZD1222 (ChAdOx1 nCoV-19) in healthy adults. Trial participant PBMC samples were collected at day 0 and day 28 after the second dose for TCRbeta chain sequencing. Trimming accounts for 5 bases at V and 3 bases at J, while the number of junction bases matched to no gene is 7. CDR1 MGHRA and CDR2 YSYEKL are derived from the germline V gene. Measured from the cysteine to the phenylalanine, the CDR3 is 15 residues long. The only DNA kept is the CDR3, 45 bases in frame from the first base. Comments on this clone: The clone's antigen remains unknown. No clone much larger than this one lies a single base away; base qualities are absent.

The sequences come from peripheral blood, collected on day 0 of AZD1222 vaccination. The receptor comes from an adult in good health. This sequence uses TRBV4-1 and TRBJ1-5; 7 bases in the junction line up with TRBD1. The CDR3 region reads CASSYRDSPNQPQHF. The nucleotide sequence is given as TGCGCCAGCAGCTACCGGGACAGCCCCAATCAGCCCCAGCATTTT.